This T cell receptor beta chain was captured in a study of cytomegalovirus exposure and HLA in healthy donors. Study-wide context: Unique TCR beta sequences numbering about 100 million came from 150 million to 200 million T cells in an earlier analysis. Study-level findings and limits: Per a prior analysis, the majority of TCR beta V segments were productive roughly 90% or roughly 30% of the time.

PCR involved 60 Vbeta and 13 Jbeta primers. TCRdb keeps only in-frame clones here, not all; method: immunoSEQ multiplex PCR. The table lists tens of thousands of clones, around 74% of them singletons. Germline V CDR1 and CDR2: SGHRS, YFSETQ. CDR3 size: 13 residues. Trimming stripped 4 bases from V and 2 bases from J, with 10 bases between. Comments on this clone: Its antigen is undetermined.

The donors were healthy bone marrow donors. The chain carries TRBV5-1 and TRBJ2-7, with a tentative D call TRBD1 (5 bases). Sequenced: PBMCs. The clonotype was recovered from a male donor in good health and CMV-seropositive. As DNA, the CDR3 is TGCGCCAGCAGCCTCAGGGTGGCCTACGAGCAGTACTTC. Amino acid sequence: CASSLRVAYEQYF.